These 24 T cell receptor beta chains were all obtained from the same sample, sequenced in a study of regulatory T cells in long-lasting Graves disease (dated by TCRdb to the early 2020s). According to the study, the label for this sample's time point signals: newly diagnosed GD, antithyroid drugs for less than 3 months. RNA was extracted from PBMCs in TRIzol for both TCR sequencing and RNA sequencing. Receptors were amplified or captured by multiplex PCR. Sequenced using an Illumina HiSeq 4000. CDR3 regions were amplified by Arm-PCR with iRepertoire HTBI primers to construct TCR beta libraries. TCRdb trimmed public reads at Q25 via fastp, called clones via MiXCR and kept in-frame beta chains. For every CDR3 protein sequence, its rows merge into one entry that carries the most common genes and DNA. For this sample the table gives fewer than 550,000 distinct CDR3 sequences, of which 16% were detected only once. The ten largest clonotypes hold roughly 23% of the sample.

The sample was also linked to a second study, of T cells in Graves' hyperthyroidism and ophthalmopathy.

This material consisted of peripheral blood mononuclear cells (PBMCs), taken at new diagnosis, from a patient treated with antithyroid drugs. All receptors derive from a woman aged 18-29 years with Graves disease. Donor details come from another sample of the same person, matched by shared clones.

The table lists this clonotype with a count of one. J is TRBJ2-7 and V is TRBV9, with 7 bases matching TRBD1. Germline trimming cut 4 bases from V and 2 bases from J; bases unmatched to any gene: 9. The CDR3 sequence is 15 residues long. Germline CDR1 SGDLS, CDR2 YYNGEE. For the CDR3, the DNA is TGTGCCAGCAGCCTCCACGGGACAGTCGCCTACGAGCAGTACTTC. It encodes CASSLHGTVAYEQYF. The whole variable domain, filled in from reference TRBV9 and TRBJ2-7, reads DSGVTQTPKHLITATGQRVTLRCSPRSGDLSVYWYQQSLDQGLQFLIQYYNGEERAKGNILERFSAQQFPDLHSELNLSSLELGDSALYFCASSLHGTVAYEQYFGPGTRLTVT.

This clonotype was found many times. CDR3 coding DNA: TGTGCCAGCAGCTTGGGTGACAGGGACATCTATGGCTACACCTTC. This gives the protein CASSLGDRDIYGYTF. The gene calls are TRBV5-6 and TRBJ1-2; 7 positions match TRBD1. The CDR3 covers 15 residues. Germline V gene sequence: CDR1 SGHDT, CDR2 YYEEEE. J gave up 4 bases and V 0 bases, and 6 bases lay outside the gene matches.

This clonotype has a count of ten or more. The chain is built from TRBV20-1 and TRBJ2-5; no firm D call. CDR3 length: 16 residues. Trimming pared 0 bases from V and 2 bases from J, leaving 16 bases between. Germline V gene lookup returns CDR1 DFQATT and CDR2 SNEGSKA (reference sequence). CDR3 in DNA: TGCAGTGCTAGAGATTCGAGGTTGGGTATTCAAGAGACCCAGTACTTC. Translation: CSARDSRLGIQETQYF.

The chain has TRBV5-1 and TRBJ2-2, with D possibly being TRBD1 (5 bases). V was pared by 4 bases and J by 6 bases, with 16 bases between. This CDR3 spans 15 amino acids. Per the germline V gene, CDR1 is SGHRS and CDR2 is YFSETQ. The CDR3: CASSQTVIGSGELFF. The CDR3 DNA reads TGCGCCAGCAGCCAGACAGTTATAGGGTCCGGGGAGCTGTTTTTT.

This clonotype was detected a few times. CDR3 sequence (DNA): TGCAGTGCTAGGGTTGTTGGATTTGGACTGTATGGCTACACCTTC. It translates to CSARVVGFGLYGYTF. This rearrangement joins TRBV20-1 to TRBJ1-2; D gene uncertain. Germline CDR1 is DFQATT and CDR2 is SNEGSKA (reference sequence). The CDR3 has 15 amino acids. Between the trimmed V and J ends, which lost 3 bases and 5 bases, there was a span of 19 bases.

This clonotype has ten or more counts. The chain uses TRBV29-1 and TRBJ2-3; D is perhaps TRBD2 (6 bases). The CDR3 length is 15 residues. Trimming cost V 1 base and J 1 base, with 12 bases left between them. Germline-derived CDR1 and CDR2 are SQVTM and ANQGSEA. The CDR3 DNA reads TGCAGCGTTGAAGTACTAGCTCTTCGCACAGATACGCAGTATTTT. Protein sequence: CSVEVLALRTDTQYF.

This clonotype was seen at least ten times. The chain has TRBV28 and TRBJ1-1; 8 positions match TRBD1. This CDR3 has 13 amino acids. Germline CDR1 is MDHEN and CDR2 is SYDVKM. V was pared by 3 bases and J by 7 bases, with 4 bases of the junction left unmatched. CDR3 DNA sequence: TGTGCCAGCAGTTTGGGACAGGTCCTTGAAGCTTTCTTT. This translates into CASSLGQVLEAFF. Full variable domain (outside the CDR3, taken from reference TRBV28 and TRBJ1-1): DVKVTQSSRYLVKRTGEKVFLECVQDMDHENMFWYRQDPGLGLRLIYFSYDVKMKEKGDIPEGYSVSREKKERFSLILESASTNQTSMYLCASSLGQVLEAFFGQGTRLTVV.

This clonotype was counted at least ten times. The rearrangement joins TRBV3-1 to TRBJ1-5, with D possibly being TRBD1 (5 bases). The CDR3 has 14 residues. From germline, CDR1 is LGHDT and CDR2 YNNKEL (reference sequence). V lost 1 base and J 9 bases, leaving 13 bases between the germline ends. CDR3 sequence (DNA): TGTGCCAGCAGCCAAGTGGGGGAGACGGGGCCCCAGCATTTT. Translation: CASSQVGETGPQHF. Filled out from reference TRBV3-1 and TRBJ1-5, the complete variable domain reads DTAVSQTPKYLVTQMGNDKSIKCEQNLGHDTMYWYKQDSKKFLKIMFSYNNKELIINETVPNRFSPKSPDKAHLNLHINSLELGDSAVYFCASSQVGETGPQHFGDGTRLSIL.

The chain joins TRBV25-1 to TRBJ2-7, with 8 nucleotides matching TRBD1. Trimming took 7 bases from V and 3 from J; bases not matched to a gene: 8. CDR3 length: 14 residues. Germline assignment: CDR1 MGHDK and CDR2 SYGVNS. The CDR3, as DNA: TGTGCCAGCATACCCCCCGGGACAGGCTACGAGCAGTACTTC. Translated: CASIPPGTGYEQYF.

This clonotype was observed many times. The chain joins TRBV18 to TRBJ2-7, with D uncertain. This CDR3 comprises 14 residues. Germline-derived CDR1 and CDR2 are KGHSH and LQKENI. V was clipped by 3 bases and J by 3 bases, with 12 bases between them. The DNA of the CDR3 is TGTGCCAGCTCACCTTTCGGAGATCTCTACGAGCAGTACTTC. Amino acids: CASSPFGDLYEQYF.

The table lists this clonotype with many counts. The chain links TRBV20-1 to TRBJ2-3; no reliable D call. V shed 6 bases and J shed 5 bases, with 18 bases lying between them. The CDR3 runs 14 residues. Germline CDR1 reads DFQATT; CDR2 reads SNEGSKA (reference sequence). The CDR3 loop reads CSAQIGWSVDTQYF. CDR3 bases: TGCAGTGCCCAGATTGGTTGGAGTGTAGATACGCAGTATTTT.

Many counts were recorded for this clonotype. This rearrangement joins TRBV11-1 to TRBJ2-1, with TRBD2 matching 14 bases. Germline CDR1 and CDR2: SGHAT and FQDESV (reference sequence). V lost 0 bases to trimming and J lost 4 bases; unmatched junction nucleotides: 8. The CDR3 has 19 residues. The CDR3 coding sequence is TGTGCCAGCAGCTTAGCGCAAGGACTAGCGGGAGGCACATACAATGAGCAGTTCTTC. It codes for CASSLAQGLAGGTYNEQFF. The whole variable domain, filled in from reference TRBV11-1 and TRBJ2-1, reads EAEVAQSPRYKITEKSQAVAFWCDPISGHATLYWYRQILGQGPELLVQFQDESVVDDSQLPKDRFSAERLKGVDSTLKIQPAELGDSAMYLCASSLAQGLAGGTYNEQFFGPGTRLTVL.

This clonotype has at least ten counts. The rearrangement uses TRBV29-1 and TRBJ1-2, with D perhaps matching TRBD1 (6 bases). In germline, CDR1 is SQVTM, CDR2 ANQGSEA. The CDR3 has 13 amino acids. Trimming took off 5 bases at V and 4 bases at J, with 14 bases between the two ends. The CDR3 nucleotides are TGCAGCGTTAGATCGGCAGGGGCCTATGGCTACACCTTC. Protein product: CSVRSAGAYGYTF. Variable domain in full (rest from reference TRBV29-1 and TRBJ1-2): SAVISQKPSRDICQRGTSLTIQCQVDSQVTMMFWYRQQPGQSLTLIATANQGSEATYESGFVIDKFPISRPNLTFSTLTVSNMSPEDSSIYLCSVRSAGAYGYTFGSGTRLTVV.

This clonotype occurred many times. This rearrangement joins TRBV6-9 to TRBJ1-2; D unclear. This CDR3 is built from 11 residues. The ends were cut back, 2 bases at V and 8 bases at J, with 6 bases in the middle. Germline loops: CDR1 MNHGY, CDR2 SVAAGI. The CDR3 DNA follows: TGTGCCAGCAGTTATGACTCCGGCTACACCTTC. The encoded protein is CASSYDSGYTF.

This clonotype was found many times. V gene TRBV10-3 combines with J gene TRBJ1-2; a weak D match, TRBD1 (6 bases). The germline V gene has CDR1 ENHRY and CDR2 SYGVKD. Trimming cost V 6 bases and J 6 bases, with 23 bases left between them. The CDR3 has 16 residues. CDR3: CAIRDGLTGSGNGYTF. CDR3 nucleotide sequence: TGTGCCATCAGAGATGGATTAACAGGGAGTGGTAATGGCTACACCTTC.

This clonotype was counted ten times or more. The chain joins TRBV20-1 to TRBJ2-2; TRBD2 matches at 9 bases. CDR1 is DFQATT, CDR2 SNEGSKA, per germline (reference sequence). This CDR3 is 15 amino acids long. Unmatched junction bases numbered 7, after V lost 5 bases and J lost 3 bases. The CDR3 coding sequence is TGCAGTGCTCAGACTAGCGGAAGAGACACCGGGGAGCTGTTTTTT. Its protein is CSAQTSGRDTGELFF.

There are a few counts of this clonotype. The V and J genes are TRBV25-1 and TRBJ2-1; D ambiguous. Per the germline V gene, CDR1 is MGHDK and CDR2 is SYGVNS. V was shortened by 4 bases and J by 6 bases, with 13 bases between the two germline ends. The CDR3 consists of 14 residues. CDR3 bases: TGTGCCAGCAGTGGTTGGGCGGAGCTCAATGAGCAGTTCTTC. It encodes CASSGWAELNEQFF. The full variable domain, its missing parts supplied by reference TRBV25-1 and TRBJ2-1, is EADIYQTPRYLVIGTGKKITLECSQTMGHDKMYWYQQDPGMELHLIHYSYGVNSTEKGDLSSESTVSRIRTEHFPLTLESARPSHTSQYLCASSGWAELNEQFFGPGTRLTVL.

The sample holds many counts of this clonotype. The genes are TRBV20-1 and TRBJ2-7, with D possibly being TRBD2 (5 bases). V was cut by 0 bases and J by 7 bases, with 10 bases left in between. Germline V gives CDR1 DFQATT, CDR2 SNEGSKA (reference sequence). This CDR3 contains 12 residues. CDR3 sequence: CSAREDGNEQYF. The CDR3 nucleotides read TGCAGTGCTAGAGAGGACGGGAATGAGCAGTACTTC.

This clonotype came up a few times. This chain joins TRBV18 and TRBJ2-6, with no clear D. The CDR3 loop spans 15 amino acids. Trimming removed 3 bases from V and 1 base from J, with 7 bases in between. The germline gives CDR1 KGHSH, CDR2 LQKENI. This chain's CDR3 is CASSPLGSGANVLTF. CDR3 coding DNA: TGTGCCAGCTCACCTCTCGGGTCTGGGGCCAACGTCCTGACTTTC.

This clonotype was detected a few times. The V and J genes are TRBV3-1 and TRBJ2-1, with TRBD2 identical over 13 bases. Trimming removed 5 bases from V and 7 bases from J; junction bases left unmatched: 8. The CDR3 totals 16 residues. Germline values: CDR1 LGHDT, CDR2 YNNKEL (reference sequence). The CDR3 protein is CASSTPGLAGRNEQFF. CDR3 DNA sequence: TGTGCCAGCAGCACCCCGGGACTAGCGGGACGTAATGAGCAGTTCTTC.

The gene calls are TRBV28 and TRBJ2-2; a possible D gene is TRBD1 (5 bases). Germline CDR1 is MDHEN and CDR2 is SYDVKM. V was shortened by 2 bases and J by 3 bases, with 13 bases between the two germline ends. The CDR3 has 16 amino acids. Written as DNA, the CDR3 is TGTGCCAGCAGTTTAATCTCAGGGTTATACACCGGGGAGCTGTTTTTT. Encoded protein: CASSLISGLYTGELFF.

This clonotype has just a few counts. V gene TRBV5-1 combines with J gene TRBJ1-6; TRBD1 aligns across 7 bases. Germline V gives CDR1 SGHRS, CDR2 YFSETQ. V lost 0 bases and J lost 13; bases outside the gene matches: 7. The length of the CDR3 is 14 residues. The CDR3 loop is CASSLGTGESPLHF. The CDR3 DNA follows: TGCGCCAGCAGCTTGGGAACAGGGGAATCGCCCCTCCACTTT.

Worth noting for this clonotype: One end of the junction fails to match germline, which may point to a read error. This chain joins TRBV18 and TRBJ2-5; TRBD1 agrees at 11 bases. The CDR3 has 15 residues. Germline V CDR1 and CDR2: KGHSH, LQKENI. DNA of the CDR3: TGTGCCTGCTCACCAGCGGGACAGGGGGTGGAGACCCAGTACTTC. This codes for CACSPAGQGVETQYF. The whole variable domain, remainder taken from reference TRBV18 and TRBJ2-5, is NAGVMQNPRHLVRRRGQEARLRCSPMKGHSHVYWYRQLPEEGLKFMVYLQKENIIDESGMPKERFSAEFPKEGPSILRIQQVVRGDSAAYFCACSPAGQGVETQYFGPGTRLLVL.

At least ten counts were recorded for this clonotype. The J gene is TRBJ2-1, the V gene TRBV5-6, with 15 bases that match TRBD2. J lost 4 bases, V lost 4 bases, and 9 bases had no gene match. The length of the CDR3 is 18 residues. Germline values: CDR1 SGHDT, CDR2 YYEEEE. CDR3 residues: CASSPGLAGGPRYNEQFF. The CDR3 nucleotides read TGTGCCAGCAGCCCGGGACTAGCGGGAGGTCCCAGGTACAATGAGCAGTTCTTC.